Below are 8 T cell receptor beta chains sequenced from a single sample in a study of T cell responses to AZD1222 COVID-19 vaccine (dated by TCRdb to about 2021). Taken with the paper, the label for time point translates to: baseline before first vaccination. The library relied on the immunoSEQ multiplex PCR assay. Imported from immuneACCESS, the table was reduced by TCRdb to in-frame sequences with V and J called. These copies leave out some clones; in studies compared against another copy, an unresolved V gene accounts for under half, and the cause of the remainder is not known. Across this sample there are about 120,000 clones, with around nine tenths seen only once. Over 8.5% of the sample goes to the ten largest clones. The sample here was peripheral blood, taken on day 0 of AZD1222 vaccination. These receptors were obtained from an adult in good health.

The chain recombines TRBV5-1 with TRBJ1-1, with 10 bases fitting TRBD1. The germline V gene encodes CDR1 SGHRS and CDR2 YFSETQ. CDR3 length: 15 residues. With V trimmed by 0 bases and J by 4 bases, 3 bases remained unmatched. The CDR3 bases are TGCGCCAGCAGCTTGGCCTGGACAGGGGGCACTGAAGCTTTCTTT. It is translated as CASSLAWTGGTEAFF.

The chain couples TRBV7-9 to TRBJ1-3; D uncertain. The V end lost 4 bases, the J end lost 4 bases, and 11 bases lay between the germline ends. Germline loops: CDR1 SEHNR, CDR2 FQNEAQ (reference sequence). The CDR3 runs to 14 residues. CDR3 nucleotides: TGTGCCAGCAGCTATACCGGTACCGGAAACACCATATATTTT. It yields the protein CASSYTGTGNTIYF. The entire variable domain, with the rest obtained from reference TRBV7-9 and TRBJ1-3, is as follows: DTGVSQNPRHKITKRGQNVTFRCDPISEHNRLYWYRQTLGQGPEFLTYFQNEAQLEKSRLLSDRFSAERPKGSFSTLEIQRTEQGDSAMYLCASSYTGTGNTIYFGEGSWLTVV.

The gene calls are TRBV7-3 and TRBJ2-3; 7 nucleotides match TRBD2. With V trimmed by 5 bases and J by 2 bases, 7 bases remained unmatched. The V gene's germline CDR1 is SGHTA and CDR2 FQGTGA. The CDR3 covers 15 residues. The CDR3 reads CASSTSSGVTDTQYF. In DNA form, the CDR3 reads TGTGCCAGCAGCACTTCTAGCGGAGTCACAGATACGCAGTATTTT.

The genes are TRBV3-1 (or the pseudogene TRBV3-2) and TRBJ1-1; D gene unclear. The ends were cut back, 1 base at V and 7 bases at J, with 13 bases in the middle. The germline gives CDR1 LGHDT, CDR2 YNNKEL (reference sequence). The CDR3 is made up of 14 amino acids. As DNA, the CDR3 is TGTGCCAGCAGCCAAGTGGAAGGGAGGAGTGAAGCTTTCTTT. Translation: CASSQVEGRSEAFF.

J is TRBJ2-1 and V is TRBV30; TRBD2 aligns across 7 bases. Per germline, CDR1 GTSNPN and CDR2 SVGIG (reference sequence). CDR3 length equals 15 residues. V trimming: 3 bases; J trimming: 6 bases; junction bases outside the gene matches: 11. CDR3 sequence (DNA): TGTGCCTGGAGCCCTCGAGGGAGGGGTGGCAATGAGCAGTTCTTC. Protein product: CAWSPRGRGGNEQFF.

The chain carries TRBV6-2 or TRBV6-3 and TRBJ1-2; D is uncertain. Germline-derived CDR1 and CDR2 are MNHEY and SVGEGT. This CDR3 has 15 residues. Trimming stripped 2 bases from V and 2 bases from J, with 12 bases between. The CDR3 DNA reads as TGTGCCAGCAGTTACCGCTTACATACCAACTATGGCTACACCTTC. Amino acids: CASSYRLHTNYGYTF.

The V gene is TRBV6-2 or TRBV6-3, the J gene TRBJ2-3; D may be TRBD1 (5 bases). Germline CDR1 and CDR2: MNHEY and SVGEGT. The CDR3 has 16 residues. Trimming took 7 bases from V and 3 from J, leaving 20 bases between them. The CDR3 region has the DNA TGTGCCAGCACCCCTCTTAGGGGTTTTCGGACAGATACGCAGTATTTT. This encodes CASTPLRGFRTDTQYF.

This clone was counted a few times. This rearrangement joins TRBV7-2 to TRBJ2-2; 7 nucleotides align to TRBD1. V shed 6 bases, J shed 9 bases, and the junction held 13 bases outside the gene matches. Germline CDR1 is SGHTA and CDR2 is FQGNSA. The CDR3 contains 15 residues. The CDR3: CASRILGTEHRELFF. The CDR3 nucleotides are TGTGCCAGCAGGATCCTTGGGACAGAGCACCGGGAGCTGTTTTTT.